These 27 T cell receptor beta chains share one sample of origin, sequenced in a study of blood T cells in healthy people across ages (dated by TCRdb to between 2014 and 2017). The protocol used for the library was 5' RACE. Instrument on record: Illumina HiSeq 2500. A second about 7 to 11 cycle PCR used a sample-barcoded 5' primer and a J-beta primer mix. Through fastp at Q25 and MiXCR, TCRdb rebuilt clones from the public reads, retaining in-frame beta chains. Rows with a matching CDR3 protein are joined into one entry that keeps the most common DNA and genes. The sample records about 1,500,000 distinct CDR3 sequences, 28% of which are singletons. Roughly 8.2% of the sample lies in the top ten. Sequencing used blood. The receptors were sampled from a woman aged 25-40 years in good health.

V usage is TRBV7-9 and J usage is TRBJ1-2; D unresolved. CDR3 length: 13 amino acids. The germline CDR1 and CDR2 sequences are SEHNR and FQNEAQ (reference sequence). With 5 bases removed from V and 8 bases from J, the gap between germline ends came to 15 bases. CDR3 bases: TGTGCCAGCAGCCCATTGGTCGGAAGGGGCTACACCTTC. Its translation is CASSPLVGRGYTF.

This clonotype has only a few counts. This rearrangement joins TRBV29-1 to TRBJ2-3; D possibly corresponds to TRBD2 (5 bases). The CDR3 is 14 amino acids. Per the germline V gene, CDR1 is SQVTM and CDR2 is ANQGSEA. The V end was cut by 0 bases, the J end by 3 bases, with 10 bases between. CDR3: CSVEDREGTDTQYF. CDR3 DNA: TGCAGCGTTGAAGATCGAGAGGGAACAGATACGCAGTATTTT.

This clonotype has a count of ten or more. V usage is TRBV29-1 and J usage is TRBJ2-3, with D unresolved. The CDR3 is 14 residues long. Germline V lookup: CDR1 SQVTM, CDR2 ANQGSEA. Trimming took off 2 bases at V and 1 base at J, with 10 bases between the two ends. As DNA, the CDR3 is TGCAGCGTTGAAAGGGCTGGACGCACAGATACGCAGTATTTT. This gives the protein CSVERAGRTDTQYF.

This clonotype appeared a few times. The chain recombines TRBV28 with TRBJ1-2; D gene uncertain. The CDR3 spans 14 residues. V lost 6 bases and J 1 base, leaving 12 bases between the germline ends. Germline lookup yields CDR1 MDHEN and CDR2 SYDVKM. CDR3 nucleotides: TGTGCCAGCAGCCAGGCCGGGAGTAACTATGGCTACACCTTC. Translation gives CASSQAGSNYGYTF.

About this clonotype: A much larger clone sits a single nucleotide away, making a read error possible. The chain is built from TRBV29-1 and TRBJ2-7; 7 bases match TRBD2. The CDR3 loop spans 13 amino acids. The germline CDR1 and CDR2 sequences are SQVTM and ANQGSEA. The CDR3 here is CGVQRGHQREQYF. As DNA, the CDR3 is TGCGGCGTACAGCGGGGCCATCAACGCGAGCAGTACTTC.

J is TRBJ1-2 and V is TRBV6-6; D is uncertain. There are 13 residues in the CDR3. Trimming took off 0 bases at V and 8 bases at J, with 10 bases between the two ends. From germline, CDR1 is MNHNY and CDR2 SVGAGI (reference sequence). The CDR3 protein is CASSYSKESGYTF. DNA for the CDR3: TGTGCCAGCAGTTACTCCAAGGAAAGCGGCTACACCTTC.

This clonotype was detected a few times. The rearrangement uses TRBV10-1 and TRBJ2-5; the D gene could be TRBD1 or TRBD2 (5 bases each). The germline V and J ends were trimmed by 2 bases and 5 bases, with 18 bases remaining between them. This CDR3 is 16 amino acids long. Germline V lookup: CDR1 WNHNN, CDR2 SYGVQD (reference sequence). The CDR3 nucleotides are TGCGCCAGCAGTGAGAGTCGAGGGGACCGCTCGGAGACCCAGTACTTC. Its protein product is CASSESRGDRSETQYF.

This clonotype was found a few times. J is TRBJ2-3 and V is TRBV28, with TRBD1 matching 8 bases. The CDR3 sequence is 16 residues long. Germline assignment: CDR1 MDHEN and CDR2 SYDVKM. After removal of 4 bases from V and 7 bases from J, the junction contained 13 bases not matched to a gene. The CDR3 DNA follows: TGTGCCAGCAGTTCGATACAGGGGGGACCCGGGAATACGCAGTATTTT. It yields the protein CASSSIQGGPGNTQYF.

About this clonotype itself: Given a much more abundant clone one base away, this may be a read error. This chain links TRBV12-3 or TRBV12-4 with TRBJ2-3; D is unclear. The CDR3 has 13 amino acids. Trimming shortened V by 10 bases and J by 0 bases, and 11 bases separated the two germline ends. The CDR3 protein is CATHTRSTDTQYF. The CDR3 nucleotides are TGTGCCACTCACACCCGGAGCACAGATACGCAGTATTTT.

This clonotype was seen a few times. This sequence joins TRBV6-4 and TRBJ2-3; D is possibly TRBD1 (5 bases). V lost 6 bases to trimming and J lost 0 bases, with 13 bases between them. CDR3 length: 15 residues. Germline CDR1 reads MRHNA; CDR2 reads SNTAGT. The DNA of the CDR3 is TGTGCCAGCAGGGAAGGGGTAGCTAGCACAGATACGCAGTATTTT. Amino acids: CASREGVASTDTQYF.

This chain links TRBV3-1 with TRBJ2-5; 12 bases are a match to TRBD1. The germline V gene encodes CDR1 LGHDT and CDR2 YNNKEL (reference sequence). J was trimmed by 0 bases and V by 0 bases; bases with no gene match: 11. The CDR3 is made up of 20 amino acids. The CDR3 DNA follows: TGTGCCAGCAGCCAAGAGTTTCTCGGGACAGGGGGCGACTACCAAGAGACCCAGTACTTC. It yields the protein CASSQEFLGTGGDYQETQYF.

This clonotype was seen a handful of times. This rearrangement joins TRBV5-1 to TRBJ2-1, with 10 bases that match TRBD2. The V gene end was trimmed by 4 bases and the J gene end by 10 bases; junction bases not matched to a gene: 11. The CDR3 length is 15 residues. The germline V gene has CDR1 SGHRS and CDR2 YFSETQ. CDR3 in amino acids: CASSEQAGGPTEQFF. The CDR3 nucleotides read TGCGCCAGCAGCGAACAAGCGGGGGGGCCGACGGAGCAGTTCTTC.

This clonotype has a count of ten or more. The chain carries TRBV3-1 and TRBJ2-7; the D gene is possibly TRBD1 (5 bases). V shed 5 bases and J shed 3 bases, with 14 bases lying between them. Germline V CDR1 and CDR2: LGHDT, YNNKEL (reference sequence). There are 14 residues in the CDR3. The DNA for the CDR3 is TGTGCCAGCAGCTCAGGGCTCAGGGACTACGAGCAGTACTTC. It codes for CASSSGLRDYEQYF.

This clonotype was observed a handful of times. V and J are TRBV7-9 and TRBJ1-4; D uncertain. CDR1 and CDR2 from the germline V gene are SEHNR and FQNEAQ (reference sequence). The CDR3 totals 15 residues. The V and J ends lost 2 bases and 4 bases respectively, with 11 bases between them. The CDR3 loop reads CASSLYLDDNEKLFF. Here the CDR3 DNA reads TGTGCCAGCAGCTTATATCTGGACGATAATGAAAAACTGTTTTTT.

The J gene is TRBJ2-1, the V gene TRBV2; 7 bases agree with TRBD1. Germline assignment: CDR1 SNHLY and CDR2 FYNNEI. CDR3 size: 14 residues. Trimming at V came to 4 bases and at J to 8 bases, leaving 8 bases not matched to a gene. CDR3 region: CASSGDRGADEQFF. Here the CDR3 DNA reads TGTGCCAGCAGTGGGGACAGAGGGGCCGATGAGCAGTTCTTC.

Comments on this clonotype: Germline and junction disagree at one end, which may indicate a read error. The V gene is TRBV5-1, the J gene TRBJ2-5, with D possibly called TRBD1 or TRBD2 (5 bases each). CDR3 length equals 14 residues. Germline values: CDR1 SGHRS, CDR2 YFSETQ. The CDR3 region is CAGSLEAGLETQYF. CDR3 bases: TGCGCCGGCAGCTTGGAGGCAGGGCTAGAGACCCAGTACTTC.

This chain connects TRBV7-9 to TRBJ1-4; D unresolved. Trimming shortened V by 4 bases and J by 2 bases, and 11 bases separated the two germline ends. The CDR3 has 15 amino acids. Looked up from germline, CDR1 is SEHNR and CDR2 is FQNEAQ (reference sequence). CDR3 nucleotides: TGTGCCAGCAGCTCACGAGAACGGACTAATGAAAAACTGTTTTTT. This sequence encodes CASSSRERTNEKLFF.

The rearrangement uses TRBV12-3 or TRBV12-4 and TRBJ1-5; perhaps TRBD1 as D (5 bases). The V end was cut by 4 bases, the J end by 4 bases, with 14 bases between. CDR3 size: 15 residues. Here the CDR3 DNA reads TGTGCCAGCAGTTCCCGGAGGGAGGGGAATCAGCCCCAGCATTTT. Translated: CASSSRREGNQPQHF.

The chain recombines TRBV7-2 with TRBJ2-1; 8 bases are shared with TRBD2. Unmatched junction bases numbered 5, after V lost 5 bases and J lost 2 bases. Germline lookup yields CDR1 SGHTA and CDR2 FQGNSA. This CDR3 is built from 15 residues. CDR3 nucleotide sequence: TGTGCCAGCAGCCCCGAGCGGGGGACCTACAATGAGCAGTTCTTC. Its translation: CASSPERGTYNEQFF.

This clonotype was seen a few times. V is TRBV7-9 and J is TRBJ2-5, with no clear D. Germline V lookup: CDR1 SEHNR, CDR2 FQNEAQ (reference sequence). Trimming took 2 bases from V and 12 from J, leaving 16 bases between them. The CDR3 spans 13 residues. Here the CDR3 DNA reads TGTGCCAGCAGCTTACCTCCCGACCCAAGGGAGTACTTC. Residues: CASSLPPDPREYF.

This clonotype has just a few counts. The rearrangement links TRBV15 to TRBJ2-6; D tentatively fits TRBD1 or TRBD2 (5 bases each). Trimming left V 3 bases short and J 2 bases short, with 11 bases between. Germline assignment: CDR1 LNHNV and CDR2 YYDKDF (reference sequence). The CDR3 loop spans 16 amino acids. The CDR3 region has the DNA TGTGCCACCAGCAGGATCGTGGGGGCTGGGGCCAACGTCCTGACTTTC. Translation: CATSRIVGAGANVLTF.

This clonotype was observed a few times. CDR3 bases: TGTGCCAGCAGTTCTCTTGCGGGAGGGCCGAACAGTGAGCAGTTCTTC. Translated: CASSSLAGGPNSEQFF. J is TRBJ2-1 and V is TRBV6-5; TRBD2 matches 9 bases. CDR3 size: 16 residues. J was trimmed by 9 bases and V by 4 bases; bases with no gene match: 13. Germline CDR1 and CDR2: MNHEY and SVGAGI.

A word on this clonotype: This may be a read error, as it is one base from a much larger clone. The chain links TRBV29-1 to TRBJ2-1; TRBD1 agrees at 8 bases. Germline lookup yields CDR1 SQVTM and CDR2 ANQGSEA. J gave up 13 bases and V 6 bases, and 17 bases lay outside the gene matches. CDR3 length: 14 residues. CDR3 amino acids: CSVAGDRGQETQFF. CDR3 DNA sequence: TGCAGCGTCGCAGGTGACAGGGGCCAAGAGACCCAGTTCTTC.

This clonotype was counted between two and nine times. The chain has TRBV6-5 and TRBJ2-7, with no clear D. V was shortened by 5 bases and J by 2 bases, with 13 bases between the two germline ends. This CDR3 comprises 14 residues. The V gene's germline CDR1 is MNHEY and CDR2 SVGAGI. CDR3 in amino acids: CASSRSTDTYEQYF. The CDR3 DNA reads TGTGCCAGCAGTCGCTCGACCGATACCTACGAGCAGTACTTC.

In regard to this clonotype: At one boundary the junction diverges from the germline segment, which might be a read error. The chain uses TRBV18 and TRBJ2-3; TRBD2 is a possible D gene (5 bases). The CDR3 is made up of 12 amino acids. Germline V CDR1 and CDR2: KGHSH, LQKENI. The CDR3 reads CSSSPERETQYF. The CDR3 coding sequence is TGTTCCAGCTCACCAGAGAGGGAGACGCAGTATTTT.

The DNA of the CDR3 is TGTGCTAGTGGTTTCGCCCCCTTGGGACAGAGTGGCTACACCTTC. Residues: CASGFAPLGQSGYTF. The V gene is TRBV12-5, the J gene TRBJ1-2; TRBD1 matches at 7 bases. This CDR3 is 15 amino acids long. The ends lost 3 bases at V and 7 bases at J; junction bases unmatched: 11. Germline V gene lookup returns CDR1 LGHNT and CDR2 FRNRAP.

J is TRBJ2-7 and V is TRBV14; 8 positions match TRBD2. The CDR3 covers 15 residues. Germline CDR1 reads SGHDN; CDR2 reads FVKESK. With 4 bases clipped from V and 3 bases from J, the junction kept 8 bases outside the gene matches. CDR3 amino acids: CASSPNLSGNYEQYF. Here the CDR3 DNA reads TGTGCCAGCAGCCCCAACCTTAGCGGGAACTACGAGCAGTACTTC.